One sample yielded the 27 T cell receptor beta chains listed below, sequenced in a study of blood T cell repertoires in COVID-19. The protocol was immunoSEQ multiplex PCR, while the TCRdb copy is restricted to in-frame clones and leaves out a portion. Of under 350,000 clones detected, around 88% appear once; the ten largest clones hold about 4.2%. The sequenced material came from peripheral blood. Receptors originate from a man between 35 and 55 years old with acute or convalescent COVID-19.

This rearrangement joins TRBV10-3 to TRBJ1-4, with TRBD1 identical over 7 bases. The CDR3 has 13 residues. The germline V gene has CDR1 ENHRY and CDR2 SYGVKD. V was clipped by 10 bases and J by 11 bases; unmatched bases: 13. For the CDR3, the DNA is TGTGCCACGCAGGGGGAAGGAGGGATTAAACTGTTTTTT. Its protein product is CATQGEGGIKLFF.

This clone was recorded once. V usage is TRBV7-2 and J usage is TRBJ1-2; D unclear. The CDR3 is made up of 14 amino acids. Trimming took off 5 bases at V and 4 bases at J, with 14 bases between the two ends. The germline CDR1 and CDR2 sequences are SGHTA and FQGNSA. CDR3 bases: TGTGCCAGCAGCCTCACCCTAGACGTCTATGGCTACACCTTC. Amino acid sequence: CASSLTLDVYGYTF.

This clone has only a few counts. The chain recombines TRBV7-9 with TRBJ2-7; 9 nucleotides align to TRBD1. Looked up from germline, CDR1 is SEHNR and CDR2 is FQNEAQ (reference sequence). Trimming cost V 5 bases and J 9 bases; bases outside gene matches: 8. This CDR3 is built from 13 residues. The chain's CDR3 is CASSPGQGNTQYF. In nucleotides, the CDR3 is TGTGCCAGCAGCCCTGGACAGGGGAACACGCAGTACTTC.

The chain couples TRBV5-8 to TRBJ1-5; no clear D gene. Germline loops: CDR1 SGHTS, CDR2 YDEGEE. The germline V and J ends were trimmed by 6 bases and 1 base, with 20 bases remaining between them. The CDR3 extends over 17 amino acids. The CDR3 sequence is CASTDALGSGSNQPQHF. CDR3 nucleotides: TGTGCCAGCACCGACGCTTTGGGGAGTGGGAGCAATCAGCCCCAGCATTTT.

The chain recombines TRBV9 with TRBJ1-5; weak D call: TRBD1 (6 bases). Germline CDR1 is SGDLS and CDR2 is YYNGEE. This CDR3 is built from 16 residues. Trimming removed 2 bases at V and 2 bases at J, with 14 bases between. The CDR3: CASSVLQGRGNQPQHF. CDR3 nucleotides: TGTGCCAGCAGCGTCCTACAGGGTCGCGGCAATCAGCCCCAGCATTTT.

The rearrangement links TRBV5-4 to TRBJ1-3; a weak D match, TRBD1 (5 bases). The CDR3 loop spans 16 amino acids. Germline CDR1 is SGHNT and CDR2 is YYREEE (reference sequence). V lost 4 bases to trimming and J lost 0 bases, with 14 bases between them. The CDR3 here is CASSPEGALSGNTIYF. CDR3 in DNA: TGTGCCAGCAGCCCTGAAGGGGCCCTCTCTGGAAACACCATATATTTT.

The J gene is TRBJ1-1, the V gene TRBV30; maybe TRBD1 (6 bases). The CDR3 extends over 14 amino acids. V was trimmed by 8 bases and J by 3 bases, leaving 19 bases between them. Germline CDR1 GTSNPN, CDR2 SVGIG (reference sequence). CDR3 coding DNA: TGTGCCCGGTTCTCGTCGACAGGTCACACTGAAGCTTTCTTT. This sequence encodes CARFSSTGHTEAFF.

CDR3 residues: CATSRDTGTKYF. The DNA of the CDR3 is TGTGCCACCAGCAGAGATACAGGGACGAAGTACTTC. The chain couples TRBV15 to TRBJ2-7; perhaps TRBD1 as D (6 bases). CDR1 and CDR2 from the germline V gene are LNHNV and YYDKDF (reference sequence). The CDR3 is 12 amino acids. Trimming took off 0 bases at V and 11 bases at J, with 11 bases between the two ends.

DNA of the CDR3: TGTGCCAGCAGCTACGGGGACAGGGGAGGGTTCACTGAAGCTTTCTTT. This gives the protein CASSYGDRGGFTEAFF. V is TRBV9 and J is TRBJ1-1, with 10 nucleotides matching TRBD1. This CDR3 has 16 residues. Trimming cost V 4 bases and J 4 bases; bases outside gene matches: 10. The germline V gene has CDR1 SGDLS and CDR2 YYNGEE.

Here the CDR3 DNA reads TGCAGTGCTAGTGGGGCAGGGGCAACCTACGAGCAGTACTTC. Its protein product is CSASGAGATYEQYF. The chain links TRBV20-1 to TRBJ2-7; D may be TRBD1 (6 bases). The CDR3 sequence is 14 residues long. The V end lost 3 bases, the J end lost 2 bases, and 14 bases lay between the germline ends. Germline lookup yields CDR1 DFQATT and CDR2 SNEGSKA (reference sequence).

This chain joins TRBV5-8 and TRBJ1-1, with TRBD1 matching 7 bases. This CDR3 is 14 amino acids long. Trimming removed 4 bases from V and 4 bases from J; junction bases left unmatched: 7. CDR1 and CDR2 from the germline V gene are SGHTS and YDEGEE. This chain's CDR3 is CASSDRQGVTEAFF. CDR3 bases: TGTGCCAGCAGCGACAGACAGGGTGTCACTGAAGCTTTCTTT.

This chain connects TRBV12-3 or TRBV12-4 to TRBJ2-7; D may be TRBD2 (5 bases). V was clipped by 6 bases and J by 7 bases, with 16 bases between them. CDR3 size: 13 residues. The CDR3, as DNA: TGTGCCAGCAGCGAGGGTAGAGGGCGGGAGCAGTACTTC. This translates into CASSEGRGREQYF.

J is TRBJ1-5 and V is TRBV27; TRBD1 is a possible D gene (6 bases). The CDR3 extends over 13 amino acids. Germline V gene lookup returns CDR1 MNHEY and CDR2 SMNVEV (reference sequence). Deletions cut 4 bases from V and 9 bases from J, with 13 bases between. The CDR3 spells CASSWTDQWPQHF. For the CDR3, the DNA is TGTGCCAGCAGTTGGACAGACCAGTGGCCCCAGCATTTT.

The chain recombines TRBV15 with TRBJ2-5, with TRBD1 matching 7 bases. Germline V gene lookup returns CDR1 LNHNV and CDR2 YYDKDF (reference sequence). The CDR3 contains 15 residues. The ends lost 6 bases at V and 4 bases at J; junction bases unmatched: 11. The CDR3 region is CATRISGQAVETQYF. CDR3 nucleotide sequence: TGTGCCACCAGGATTTCCGGACAGGCGGTAGAGACCCAGTACTTC. Supplemented by reference TRBV15 and TRBJ2-5, the full variable domain reads DAMVIQNPRYQVTQFGKPVTLSCSQTLNHNVMYWYQQKSSQAPKLLFHYYDKDFNNEADTPDNFQSRRPNTSFCFLDIRSPGLGDTAMYLCATRISGQAVETQYFGPGTRLLVL.

The chain combines TRBV7-2 with TRBJ1-4, with D unclear. Per the germline V gene, CDR1 is SGHTA and CDR2 is FQGNSA. The CDR3 has 13 amino acids. V gave up 3 bases and J gave up 7 bases, with 9 bases separating them. For the CDR3, the DNA is TGTGCCAGCAGCTTTAGTGGGCGTGAAAAACTGTTTTTT. It yields the protein CASSFSGREKLFF.

The chain employs TRBV6-5 and TRBJ1-6; D is possibly TRBD1 (5 bases). V dropped 5 bases and J dropped 5 bases, with 10 bases sitting between them. The CDR3 totals 14 residues. Per the germline V gene, CDR1 is MNHEY and CDR2 is SVGAGI. CDR3 amino acids: CASSQGLDNSPLHF. The DNA for the CDR3 is TGTGCCAGCAGTCAGGGCCTGGATAATTCACCCCTCCACTTT.

V gene TRBV5-6 combines with J gene TRBJ1-1; no clear D gene. The CDR3 runs 14 residues. With 6 bases removed from V and 2 bases from J, the gap between germline ends came to 14 bases. Germline CDR1 is SGHDT and CDR2 is YYEEEE. The CDR3 sequence is CASTPSMANTEAFF. The CDR3 DNA sequence: TGTGCCAGCACCCCATCAATGGCTAACACTGAAGCTTTCTTT.

The chain couples TRBV12-3 or TRBV12-4 to TRBJ1-2; perhaps TRBD1 as D (6 bases). Trimming left V 6 bases short and J 7 bases short, with 15 bases between. This CDR3 contains 13 residues. The CDR3 coding sequence is TGTGCCAGCAGAAAGATTCAGGGGAGTGGCTACACCTTC. Translated, it gives CASRKIQGSGYTF.

V usage is TRBV5-1 and J usage is TRBJ1-1, with D possibly matching TRBD1 (6 bases). The CDR3 is 15 residues long. Trimming took 0 bases from V and 1 from J, leaving 10 bases between them. CDR1 and CDR2 (germline): SGHRS, YFSETQ. The chain's CDR3 is CASSLAGRGNTEAFF. CDR3 in DNA: TGCGCCAGCAGCTTGGCCGGCAGGGGGAACACTGAAGCTTTCTTT.

The V call is TRBV7-8, the J call TRBJ2-7; maybe TRBD1 (5 bases). Trimming removed 2 bases at V and 4 bases at J, with 6 bases between. This CDR3 has 12 amino acids. CDR1 SGHVS and CDR2 FQNEAQ come from the germline V gene. The CDR3 protein is CASSLQGYEQYF. The DNA of the CDR3 is TGTGCCAGCAGCTTACAGGGTTACGAGCAGTACTTC. The full variable domain, rest sourced from reference TRBV7-8 and TRBJ2-7, is GAGVSQSPRYKVAKRGQDVALRCDPISGHVSLFWYQQALGQGPEFLTYFQNEAQLDKSGLPSDRFFAERPEGSVSTLKIQRTQQEDSAVYLCASSLQGYEQYFGPGTRLTVT.

This clone was seen once. Other DNA sequences of this sample code for an identical CDR3. This chain connects TRBV3-1 (or the pseudogene TRBV3-2) to TRBJ1-3; D perhaps matches TRBD1 (5 bases). This CDR3 is built from 13 residues. Germline-derived CDR1 and CDR2 are LGHDT and YNNKEL (reference sequence). V lost 4 bases and J lost 4, with 8 bases in between. CDR3 bases: TGTGCCAGCAGCCTCGGGGGGGGAAACACCATATATTTT. Amino acids: CASSLGGGNTIYF.

V gene TRBV2 combines with J gene TRBJ1-5; D may be TRBD1 (5 bases). The length of the CDR3 is 13 residues. Trimming shortened V by 7 bases and J by 4 bases, and 11 bases separated the two germline ends. CDR1 is SNHLY, CDR2 FYNNEI, per germline. CDR3 bases: TGTGCCAGCATGTGGACATCAAATCAGCCCCAGCATTTT. Amino acid sequence: CASMWTSNQPQHF.

The chain uses TRBV19 and TRBJ1-2; D is unclear. The germline V and J ends were trimmed by 5 bases and 4 bases, with 14 bases remaining between them. The germline V gene has CDR1 LNHDA and CDR2 SQIVND (reference sequence). CDR3 length: 14 amino acids. CDR3 sequence reads: CASSAQNPPYGYTF. The CDR3 coding sequence is TGTGCCAGTAGTGCCCAGAATCCCCCCTATGGCTACACCTTC.

The chain combines TRBV4-2 with TRBJ2-3, with 10 bases matching TRBD2. The V gene end was trimmed by 1 base and the J gene end by 7 bases; junction bases not matched to a gene: 5. Germline CDR1 reads LGHNA; CDR2 reads YNFKEQ. The CDR3 loop spans 15 amino acids. CDR3 sequence: CASSQASGGENTQYF. DNA of the CDR3: TGTGCCAGCAGCCAAGCTAGCGGGGGTGAAAATACGCAGTATTTT.

The V gene is TRBV7-9, the J gene TRBJ2-7; D remains unclear. The CDR3 contains 11 residues. Trimming removed 9 bases at V and 2 bases at J, with 8 bases between. Germline V CDR1 and CDR2: SEHNR, FQNEAQ (reference sequence). The CDR3 DNA reads as TGTGCCAGTACTGGTGCCTACGAGCAGTACTTC. Protein product: CASTGAYEQYF.

This clone has a handful of counts. This chain connects TRBV7-2 to TRBJ2-1, with a tentative D call TRBD1 (6 bases). Germline V gene lookup returns CDR1 SGHTA and CDR2 FQGNSA. The CDR3 spans 14 residues. V lost 5 bases to trimming and J lost 8 bases, with 16 bases between them. As DNA, the CDR3 is TGTGCCAGCAGCACGTGGGGGCAGTGGGATGAGCAGTTCTTC. The encoded protein is CASSTWGQWDEQFF.

The genes are TRBV3-1 (or the pseudogene TRBV3-2) and TRBJ2-7, with a weak D call TRBD2 (7 bases). The V gene's germline CDR1 is LGHDT and CDR2 YNNKEL (reference sequence). The CDR3 has 18 residues. V was cut by 7 bases and J by 0 bases, with 25 bases left in between. Here the CDR3 reads CASTPFAAGRGTSYEQYF. The CDR3 DNA follows: TGTGCCAGCACCCCCTTTGCAGCGGGGAGGGGGACCTCCTACGAGCAGTACTTC.